Presented here are 13 T cell receptor beta chains from one specimen sequenced in a study of T cell repertoires in cytomegalovirus infection (dated by TCRdb to between 2017 and 2020). Per the publication, the treatment or condition label means: in vitro stimulation with specific CMV peptide epitopes to enrich CMV-specific T cells. The listed sequencing device is Illumina HiSeq 1500. TCRdb reran the public reads through fastp at Q25 and MiXCR, keeping productive beta chains. Rows matching on CDR3 protein sequence are summarized as one entry with the most common DNA and genes. This sample is represented by roughly 500,000 distinct CDR3 sequences; about 33% of them were singletons. In total, the top ten clones hold roughly 15% of the sample. These receptors' antigens are unknown. Source: cultured PBMCs, taken from culture after CMV antigen stimulation. All receptors derive from a human donor in good health (CMV status not recorded). Some clones in this sample may be carry-over from other donors' samples.

This clonotype showed up many times. The chain recombines TRBV6-1 with TRBJ1-5, with unresolved D. V gave up 2 bases and J gave up 10 bases, with 30 bases separating them. The CDR3 sequence is 19 residues long. The V gene's germline CDR1 is MNHNS and CDR2 SASEGT. The CDR3 loop is CASSELAQTMAGMMNPQHF. The CDR3 DNA sequence: TGTGCCAGCAGTGAACTTGCCCAAACGATGGCTGGAATGATGAACCCCCAGCATTTT.

CDR3 loop: CASTRMGGLHEQYV. The CDR3 bases are TGTGCCAGCACCAGAATGGGGGGGCTCCACGAGCAGTACGTC. The chain is built from TRBV28 and TRBJ2-7; D may be TRBD2 (7 bases). With 7 bases removed from V and 5 bases from J, the gap between germline ends came to 18 bases. Germline V gene data show CDR1 as MDHEN and CDR2 as SYDVKM. The CDR3 covers 14 residues.

The sample holds a few counts of this clonotype. The gene calls are TRBV5-5 and TRBJ2-1, with D possibly matching TRBD1 (8 bases). Germline CDR1 reads SGHKS; CDR2 reads YYEKEE (reference sequence). Trimming removed 2 bases at V and 9 bases at J, with 24 bases between. The CDR3 runs 17 residues. The CDR3 loop is CASSFRGVPRQGIEQFF. CDR3 coding DNA: TGTGCCAGCAGCTTTCGGGGGGTGCCTAGACAGGGGATTGAGCAGTTCTTC.

This sequence joins TRBV7-8 and TRBJ2-1; D is unclear. Per the germline V gene, CDR1 is SGHVS and CDR2 is FQNEAQ. This CDR3 comprises 13 residues. The germline V and J ends were trimmed by 1 base and 5 bases, with 6 bases remaining between them. CDR3 nucleotides: TGTGCCAGCAGCTTAGTACAACACAATGAGCAGTTCTTC. This encodes CASSLVQHNEQFF.

The chain has TRBV6-2 or TRBV6-3 and TRBJ2-4; D is perhaps TRBD1 (6 bases). The CDR3 is 16 amino acids. Germline loops: CDR1 MNHEY, CDR2 SVGEGT. Trimming removed 5 bases at V and 0 bases at J, with 14 bases between. DNA for the CDR3: TGTGCCAGCAGTAATGGACAGTCCTTAGCCAAAAACATTCAGTACTTC. As protein: CASSNGQSLAKNIQYF.

The rearrangement joins TRBV25-1 to TRBJ2-1; maybe TRBD1 (5 bases). Germline CDR1 and CDR2: MGHDK and SYGVNS. The length of the CDR3 is 13 residues. The V end was cut by 6 bases, the J end by 9 bases, with 15 bases between. The CDR3 region has the DNA TGTGCCAGCAGACCCCTGGGGCCTAGTGAGCAGTTCTTC. This sequence encodes CASRPLGPSEQFF. The whole variable domain, remainder taken from reference TRBV25-1 and TRBJ2-1, is EADIYQTPRYLVIGTGKKITLECSQTMGHDKMYWYQQDPGMELHLIHYSYGVNSTEKGDLSSESTVSRIRTEHFPLTLESARPSHTSQYLCASRPLGPSEQFFGPGTRLTVL.

This clonotype was counted only a few times. The V gene is TRBV20-1, the J gene TRBJ2-3, with no clear D. Trimming took off 3 bases at V and 1 base at J, with 17 bases between the two ends. Germline-derived CDR1 and CDR2 are DFQATT and SNEGSKA (reference sequence). The CDR3 covers 16 residues. The CDR3 spells CSARRTSILRTDTQYF. As DNA, the CDR3 is TGCAGTGCTAGGCGAACAAGTATCCTGCGCACAGATACGCAGTATTTT.

In its sample, this clonotype was seen a few times. The chain uses TRBV4-1 and TRBJ2-1; 10 bases match TRBD1. The V gene end was trimmed by 4 bases and the J gene end by 7 bases; junction bases not matched to a gene: 10. Per germline, CDR1 MGHRA and CDR2 YSYEKL. The CDR3 runs 16 residues. The CDR3 loop reads CASSLSTGGASNEQFF. CDR3 coding DNA: TGCGCCAGCAGCCTTTCGACAGGGGGCGCAAGTAATGAGCAGTTCTTC.

This clonotype came up many times. This chain uses TRBV7-3 with TRBJ2-1, with a possible D match to TRBD2 (6 bases). CDR3 length: 18 residues. CDR1 is SGHTA, CDR2 FQGTGA, per germline. The V end was cut by 1 base, the J end by 7 bases, with 23 bases between. CDR3 sequence: CASSLKPGPRRRGNEQFF. In nucleotides, the CDR3 is TGTGCCAGCAGCTTAAAGCCTGGGCCGCGCCGCCGGGGGAATGAGCAGTTCTTC.

The chain employs TRBV6-5 and TRBJ2-1; no clear D. This CDR3 comprises 13 residues. Germline values: CDR1 MNHEY, CDR2 SVGAGI. The V end was cut by 4 bases, the J end by 6 bases, with 10 bases between. The CDR3: CASSSPTVNEQFF. The CDR3 bases are TGTGCCAGCAGTTCCCCCACTGTCAATGAGCAGTTCTTC.

This clonotype was counted a few times. This chain uses TRBV7-2 with TRBJ2-3; 9 bases fit TRBD1. V shed 4 bases, J shed 5 bases, and the junction held 4 bases outside the gene matches. Per germline, CDR1 SGHTA and CDR2 FQGNSA. The CDR3 spans 14 residues. DNA for the CDR3: TGTGCCAGCAGCTCGGGACAGGGTAAAGATACGCAGTATTTT. Translation gives CASSSGQGKDTQYF.

This clonotype has just a few counts. The chain links TRBV25-1 to TRBJ2-2, with 9 bases aligning to TRBD2. This CDR3 has 15 amino acids. The V gene's germline CDR1 is MGHDK and CDR2 SYGVNS. Unmatched junction bases numbered 5, after V lost 3 bases and J lost 6 bases. The CDR3 region has the DNA TGTGCCAGCAGTGAGCGAAGCGGGAGGTCCGGGGAGCTGTTTTTT. Amino acids: CASSERSGRSGELFF.

The V gene is TRBV10-3, the J gene TRBJ2-5; TRBD2 matches 11 bases. Germline CDR1 and CDR2: ENHRY and SYGVKD. The CDR3 is 13 residues long. After removal of 6 bases from V and 3 bases from J, the junction contained 0 bases not matched to a gene. Written as DNA, the CDR3 is TGTGCCATCAGACTAGCGGGAGAAGAGACCCAGTACTTC. It yields the protein CAIRLAGEETQYF.